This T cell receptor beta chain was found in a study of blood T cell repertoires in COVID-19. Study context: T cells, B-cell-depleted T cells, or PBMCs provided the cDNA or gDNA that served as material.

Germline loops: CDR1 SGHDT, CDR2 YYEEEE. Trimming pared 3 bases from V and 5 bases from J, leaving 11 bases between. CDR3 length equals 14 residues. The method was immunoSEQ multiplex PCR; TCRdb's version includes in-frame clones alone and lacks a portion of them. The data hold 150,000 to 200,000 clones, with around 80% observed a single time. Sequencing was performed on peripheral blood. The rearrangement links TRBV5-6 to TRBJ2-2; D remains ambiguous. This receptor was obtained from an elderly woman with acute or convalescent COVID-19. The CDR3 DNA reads TGTGCCAGCAGCTGGGCCCCTGGTACCGGGGAGCTGTTTTTT. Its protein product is CASSWAPGTGELFF. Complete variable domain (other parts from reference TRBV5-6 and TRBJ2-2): DAGVTQSPTHLIKTRGQQVTLRCSPKSGHDTVSWYQQALGQGPQFIFQYYEEEERQRGNFPDRFSGHQFPNYSSELNVNALLLGDSALYLCASSWAPGTGELFFGEGSRLTVL.